The next 21 T cell receptor beta chains were all read from a single sample in a study of T-cell reconstitution after alpha-beta-depleted transplantation in children. A TCRbeta library incorporating unique molecular identifiers was prepared. TCRdb re-derived calls from the PCR reads in MiXCR, one entry per CDR3 protein. The sample includes around 490,000 distinct CDR3 sequences, about an eighth of them seen just once. The starting material was PBMCs, mostly from graft donor cells, obtained 180 days after TCRalphabeta/CD19-depleted stem cell transplant. The receptors stem from a female patient between 2 and 15 years old who had a stem cell transplant for aplastic anemia, so the T cells may come from the graft donor.

This clonotype was picked up a small number of times. The chain uses TRBV21-1 and TRBJ1-2; the table gives TRBD1 as D, unverified against the DNA. TRBV21-1 is deemed a pseudogene. This CDR3 is 16 amino acids long. The CDR3 loop is CASSSSREPLNYGYTF. The DNA for the CDR3 is TGTGCCAGCAGCAGCTCCAGGGAACCCCTGAACTATGGCTACACCTTC.

This sequence joins TRBV20-1 and TRBJ2-2, with a possible D match to TRBD1 (5 bases). V lost 3 bases and J lost 2, with 7 bases in between. Per germline, CDR1 DFQATT and CDR2 SNEGSKA (reference sequence). The CDR3 has 13 residues. CDR3 sequence reads: CSASGHNTGELFF. CDR3 nucleotides: TGCAGTGCTAGCGGACACAACACCGGGGAGCTGTTTTTT.

This clonotype was seen a single time. Because it lacks the conserved phenylalanine or tryptophan at the end, this CDR3 is likely a read error. The gene calls are TRBV4-1 and TRBJ2-1; D may be TRBD1 (7 bases). The germline V gene encodes CDR1 MGHRA and CDR2 YSYEKL. This CDR3 spans 15 amino acids. Trimming pared 1 base from V and 8 bases from J, leaving 15 bases between. For the CDR3, the DNA is TGCGCCAGCAGCCAAGTTGCGCAGGGGGGCGATGAGCAGTTCTCC. Its protein is CASSQVAQGGDEQFS.

The chain is built from TRBV9 and TRBJ1-4; D is ambiguous. Between the trimmed V and J ends, which lost 4 bases and 1 base, there was a span of 11 bases. Germline V lookup: CDR1 SGDLS, CDR2 YYNGEE. The CDR3 is 15 amino acids. This CDR3 is CASSPGTRTNEKLFF. CDR3 coding DNA: TGTGCCAGCAGCCCTGGCACCAGAACTAATGAAAAACTGTTTTTT.

This clonotype was detected only a few times. The chain links TRBV27 to TRBJ1-1, with D possibly TRBD1 on 5 matching bases. The germline V and J ends were trimmed by 6 bases and 1 base, with 12 bases remaining between them. The CDR3 spans 14 residues. Germline CDR1 reads MNHEY; CDR2 reads SMNVEV (reference sequence). DNA of the CDR3: TGTGCCAGCAGAATAATTGGGGGGAACACTGAAGCTTTCTTT. It translates to CASRIIGGNTEAFF.

This clonotype was seen a few times. This chain connects TRBV20-1 to TRBJ2-3; D is perhaps TRBD2 (6 bases). V lost 8 bases and J 1 base, leaving 22 bases between the germline ends. Germline V gene data show CDR1 as DFQATT and CDR2 as SNEGSKA (reference sequence). The CDR3 is 16 amino acids. CDR3 protein: CSSPTRPGGGTDTQYF. The CDR3 DNA follows: TGCAGTTCCCCGACCCGCCCCGGGGGTGGCACAGATACGCAGTATTTT.

This clonotype has at least ten counts. The chain joins TRBV29-1 to TRBJ1-5; 8 bases agree with TRBD1. CDR1 and CDR2 (germline): SQVTM, ANQGSEA. V lost 7 bases, J lost 7 bases, and 6 bases stayed unmatched. The CDR3 length is 12 residues. CDR3 loop: CSARDRRQPQHF. The CDR3 coding sequence is TGCAGCGCCCGGGACAGGCGACAGCCCCAGCATTTT.

This clonotype was seen at least ten times. The rearrangement uses TRBV7-6 and TRBJ2-3, with a possible D match to TRBD2 (8 bases). The V and J ends lost 0 bases and 2 bases respectively, with 21 bases between them. The CDR3 spans 19 residues. Germline V gives CDR1 SGHVS, CDR2 FNYEAQ. The CDR3 DNA reads TGTGCCAGCAGCTTAGCGGCAGGGGGGAGCGGGAGTCCCACAGATACGCAGTATTTT. Its translation is CASSLAAGGSGSPTDTQYF. The whole variable domain, remainder taken from reference TRBV7-6 and TRBJ2-3, is GAGVSQSPRYKVTKRGQDVALRCDPISGHVSLYWYRQALGQGPEFLTYFNYEAQQDKSGLPNDRFSAERPEGSISTLTIQRTEQRDSAMYRCASSLAAGGSGSPTDTQYFGPGTRLTVL.

A few counts support this clonotype. V gene TRBV20-1 combines with J gene TRBJ1-5; D perhaps matches TRBD1 (6 bases). This CDR3 has 15 amino acids. V lost 1 base and J 2 bases, leaving 12 bases between the germline ends. Germline CDR1 and CDR2: DFQATT and SNEGSKA (reference sequence). CDR3 region: CSARGGGRGNQPQHF. As DNA, the CDR3 is TGCAGTGCTAGAGGTGGGGGGCGAGGCAATCAGCCCCAGCATTTT.

The table lists this clonotype with a few counts. This may be a read error, as it is one base from a much larger clone. This chain links TRBV7-2 with TRBJ2-7, with 8 positions matching TRBD1. The V gene's germline CDR1 is SGHTA and CDR2 FQGNSA. The CDR3 loop spans 14 amino acids. V was pared by 1 base and J by 3 bases, with 2 bases of the junction left unmatched. The CDR3: CASSLGTGIYEQYF. Here the CDR3 DNA reads TGTGCCAGCAGCTTAGGGACAGGGATCTACGAGCAGTACTTC.

The J gene is TRBJ1-1, the V gene TRBV6-2 or TRBV6-3; D is unclear. The CDR3 runs to 14 residues. CDR1 and CDR2 (germline): MNHEY, SVGEGT. The germline V and J ends were trimmed by 3 bases and 1 base, with 9 bases remaining between them. The DNA for the CDR3 is TGTGCCAGCAGTTATAGGCGGGCGAACACTGAAGCTTTCTTT. This codes for CASSYRRANTEAFF.

V gene TRBV11-1 combines with J gene TRBJ2-2, with D unresolved. Germline V gene data show CDR1 as SGHAT and CDR2 as FQDESV (reference sequence). The V gene lost 0 bases and the J gene lost 0 bases, with 5 bases spanning the gap. The CDR3 length is 15 residues. The DNA of the CDR3 is TGTGCCAGCAGCTTAGCCAGCACGAACACCGGGGAGCTGTTTTTT. Protein product: CASSLASTNTGELFF.

This clonotype was recorded a few times. This chain uses TRBV7-6 with TRBJ1-2, with D tentatively TRBD1 (6 bases). Trimming cost V 8 bases and J 4 bases, with 14 bases left between them. This CDR3 spans 13 amino acids. Germline V CDR1 and CDR2: SGHVS, FNYEAQ. The CDR3 loop reads CASRPAGAYGYTF. The DNA for the CDR3 is TGTGCCAGCCGCCCCGCAGGGGCCTATGGCTACACCTTC.

This clonotype has more than one count but fewer than ten. CDR3 DNA: TGTGCCAGCAGCTTCCACGCGGGGTGGGGTGAAAAACTGTTTTTT. It translates to CASSFHAGWGEKLFF. The chain employs TRBV7-9 and TRBJ1-4; D unclear. The CDR3 totals 15 residues. Germline CDR1 SEHNR, CDR2 FQNEAQ (reference sequence). V lost 3 bases and J lost 7, with 15 bases in between.

The V gene is TRBV6-5, the J gene TRBJ1-5; unclear D gene. Trimming stripped 2 bases from V and 1 base from J, with 6 bases between. The CDR3 length is 14 residues. In germline, CDR1 is MNHEY, CDR2 SVGAGI. CDR3 nucleotides: TGTGCCAGCAGTTACGGCGAAAGCAATCAGCCCCAGCATTTT. Encoded protein: CASSYGESNQPQHF.

This clonotype has more than one count but fewer than ten. The rearrangement uses TRBV6-1 and TRBJ2-3, with 7 bases lining up with TRBD2. The CDR3 loop spans 15 amino acids. From germline, CDR1 is MNHNS and CDR2 SASEGT. J lost 0 bases, V lost 6 bases, and 6 bases had no gene match. The CDR3 spells CASSILSGSTDTQYF. CDR3 coding DNA: TGTGCCAGCAGCATCCTTAGCGGGAGCACAGATACGCAGTATTTT.

In this sample, this clonotype turned up many times. Written as DNA, the CDR3 is TGCGCCAGCAGCTTGGGACTAGCGGGAGCAAGCGAGCAGTACGTC. Its protein product is CASSLGLAGASEQYV. The chain recombines TRBV5-1 with TRBJ2-7, with 12 bases that match TRBD2. Trimming cost V 0 bases and J 6 bases; bases outside gene matches: 4. The length of the CDR3 is 15 residues. The germline gives CDR1 SGHRS, CDR2 YFSETQ.

A few counts support this clonotype. V gene TRBV12-3 or TRBV12-4 combines with J gene TRBJ1-4; maybe TRBD1 (5 bases). The CDR3 extends over 14 amino acids. Between the trimmed V and J ends, which lost 6 bases and 5 bases, there was a span of 13 bases. The DNA of the CDR3 is TGTGCCAGCAGCCGTACAGGAAACAATGAAAAACTGTTTTTT. This gives the protein CASSRTGNNEKLFF.

The chain joins TRBV6-2 or TRBV6-3 to TRBJ1-1; D is unresolved. V lost 4 bases and J 0 bases, leaving 6 bases between the germline ends. CDR3 size: 13 residues. The germline CDR1 and CDR2 sequences are MNHEY and SVGEGT. In nucleotides, the CDR3 is TGTGCCAGCAGTTGGAAGATGAACACTGAAGCTTTCTTT. Encoded protein: CASSWKMNTEAFF.

The rearrangement joins TRBV4-3 to TRBJ2-7, with D possibly being TRBD2 (6 bases). Trimming pared 4 bases from V and 6 bases from J, leaving 19 bases between. Germline values: CDR1 LGHNA, CDR2 YSLEER. The CDR3 covers 15 residues. CDR3 sequence: CASSRTSYAWSEQYF. CDR3 bases: TGCGCCAGCAGCCGAACTAGCTACGCTTGGAGCGAGCAGTACTTC.

A few counts support this clonotype. V usage is TRBV2 and J usage is TRBJ2-3; TRBD2 is a possible D gene (5 bases). Germline assignment: CDR1 SNHLY and CDR2 FYNNEI. This CDR3 contains 12 residues. Trimming took off 4 bases at V and 7 bases at J, with 9 bases between the two ends. As DNA, the CDR3 is TGTGCCAGCAGTGTTGGACTTAATACGCAGTATTTT. Protein sequence: CASSVGLNTQYF.